Presented here are 6 T cell receptor beta chains from one specimen sequenced in a study of blood T cell repertoires in COVID-19. Sequencing was performed with immunoSEQ multiplex PCR; in TCRdb, only in-frame clones are kept and a portion is missing. The sample holds about 410,000 clones, over 75% seen once. Sequenced: peripheral blood. All receptors derive from a woman between 40 and 50 years old with COVID-19, enrolled during active disease.

This clone was picked up one time. The chain has TRBV28 and TRBJ2-1; 8 nucleotides line up with TRBD1. CDR3 size: 16 residues. Germline V gene lookup returns CDR1 MDHEN and CDR2 SYDVKM. The V gene end was trimmed by 4 bases and the J gene end by 3 bases; junction bases not matched to a gene: 8. CDR3 in amino acids: CASSSHQGANYNEQFF. CDR3 sequence (DNA): TGTGCCAGCAGTTCTCACCAGGGGGCAAACTACAATGAGCAGTTCTTC.

This chain joins TRBV27 and TRBJ2-7; TRBD1 matches at 12 bases. Unmatched junction bases numbered 17, after V lost 5 bases and J lost 3 bases. The CDR3 covers 19 residues. CDR1 is MNHEY, CDR2 SMNVEV, per germline (reference sequence). CDR3 sequence reads: CASSKGSRDRGHLNYEQYF. Written as DNA, the CDR3 is TGTGCCAGCAGTAAGGGGTCCCGGGACAGGGGGCATCTGAACTACGAGCAGTACTTC.

The chain recombines TRBV14 with TRBJ2-7; unclear D gene. Trimming shortened V by 4 bases and J by 7 bases, and 8 bases separated the two germline ends. CDR3 length equals 11 residues. The germline V gene has CDR1 SGHDN and CDR2 FVKESK. The CDR3 here is CASSRYSEQYF. The CDR3 bases are TGTGCCAGCAGCCGTTACTCTGAGCAGTACTTC.

The chain carries TRBV30 and TRBJ2-2, with TRBD2 identical over 7 bases. J was trimmed by 5 bases and V by 4 bases; bases with no gene match: 7. This CDR3 spans 14 amino acids. The germline V gene has CDR1 GTSNPN and CDR2 SVGIG (reference sequence). The CDR3 DNA sequence: TGTGCCTGGAATCCCTTGGGGGGGACCGGGGAGCTGTTTTTT. It yields the protein CAWNPLGGTGELFF.

CDR3 DNA sequence: TGTGCCAGCAGCCGAGCGGCGGGCCAGGACGAGCAGTACTTC. Protein: CASSRAAGQDEQYF. The chain joins TRBV7-9 to TRBJ2-7; D is possibly TRBD2 (5 bases). The germline V gene encodes CDR1 SEHNR and CDR2 FQNEAQ (reference sequence). Trimming stripped 5 bases from V and 5 bases from J, with 16 bases between. The CDR3 is 14 amino acids.

The chain uses TRBV19 and TRBJ2-7; 11 bases fit TRBD1. CDR3 length: 19 residues. The ends lost 6 bases at V and 5 bases at J; junction bases unmatched: 21. Germline loops: CDR1 LNHDA, CDR2 SQIVND (reference sequence). CDR3 residues: CASSTQTGTGGVGLHEQYF. The CDR3 coding sequence is TGTGCCAGTAGCACTCAGACCGGGACAGGGGGGGTCGGTCTCCACGAGCAGTACTTC.